These T cell receptor beta chains were read from a single sample in a study of blood T cell repertoires in COVID-19. Data came from immunoSEQ multiplex PCR; TCRdb stores just in-frame clones and leaves some out. The sample lists tens of thousands of clones, around nine tenths occurring once. The source material was peripheral blood. The receptors derive from a man of 80 years or more with acute or convalescent COVID-19. Both conserved end residues are part of each CDR3. A D gene is named only where the DNA matches it firmly. Size is stated for part of the rows, as once, few or many counts, or as a class when the clone is expanded.

>few|TRBJ2-7|TRBV28|NA
TGTGCCAGCAGTCCACAGGGCTATCGGGACGAGCAGTACTTC
CASSPQGYRDEQYF
>NA|TRBJ1-1|TRBV18|NA
TGTGCCAGCTCACCATATGACAGGCTAACAGGCGCTTTCTTT
CASSPYDRLTGAFF
>once|TRBJ1-5|TRBV6-5|TRBD1
TGTGCCAGCAACAAGGACAGGGGCGGTCAGCCCCAGCATTTT
CASNKDRGGQPQHF
>NA|TRBJ1-4|TRBV5-8|NA
TGTGCCAGCAGGCCTGGACAGTCAACTAATGAAAAACTGTTTTTT
CASRPGQSTNEKLFF
>NA|TRBJ1-1|TRBV29-1|NA
TGCAGCGTTGTAATAGGCAGGTCGAACACTGAAGCTTTCTTT
CSVVIGRSNTEAFF
>NA|TRBJ1-1|TRBV19|NA
TGTGCCAGTGGCTCTGGATGGGTGGCTACCGGAGGAGCTTTCTTT
CASGSGWVATGGAFF
>NA|TRBJ1-3|TRBV16|NA
TGTGCCAGCAGCCAATTTACGGGACTTACGGGAAACACCATATATTTT
CASSQFTGLTGNTIYF
>NA|TRBJ2-5|TRBV7-6|TRBD2
TGTGCCAGCAGCTTAGAGCTAGCGGGGGGGCTTAAGACCCAGTACTTC
CASSLELAGGLKTQYF
>NA|TRBJ2-1|TRBV6-4|TRBD1
TGTGCCAGCAGTTCGGACAGGGGGCCAGCGTACAATGAGCAGTTCTTC
CASSSDRGPAYNEQFF
>once|TRBJ1-2|TRBV6-1|NA
TGTGCCAGCAGTGAAGTCAGGGTATTTGATGGCTACACCTTC
CASSEVRVFDGYTF
>NA|TRBJ2-1|TRBV7-9|TRBD1
TGTGCCAGCAGCGGACGGGACAGAAGAATTTACAATGAGCAGTTCTTC
CASSGRDRRIYNEQFF
>NA|TRBJ2-3|TRBV7-9|NA
TGTGCCAGCAGCTTAGGTTTTTCAACTCCAGATACGCAGTATTTT
CASSLGFSTPDTQYF
>once|TRBJ1-2|TRBV3-1/TRBV3-2|TRBD1
TGTGCCAGCAGCCAAGGCCCGGGACAGGGGTATGGCTACACCTTC
CASSQGPGQGYGYTF
>NA|TRBJ2-7|TRBV21-1|NA
TGTGCCAGCTCGGGTCCAGGGTTTCCCTACGAGCAGTACTTC
CASSGPGFPYEQYF
>NA|TRBJ2-3|TRBV6-5|NA
TGTGCCAGCCAGCTAGCGTTCCGCACAGATACGCAGTATTTT
CASQLAFRTDTQYF
>NA|TRBJ1-1|TRBV14|TRBD1
TGTGCCAGCAGACAACCCGGGACAGTGAACACTGAAGCTTTCTTT
CASRQPGTVNTEAFF
>NA|TRBJ1-1|TRBV7-9|NA
TGTGCCAGCAGCTTCTCAGGGTTGGGCACTGAAGCTTTCTTT
CASSFSGLGTEAFF
>NA|TRBJ2-1|TRBV11-3|NA
TGTGCCAGCAGCTTAGAACCGGGAACCTACAATGAGCAGTTCTTC
CASSLEPGTYNEQFF
>NA|TRBJ2-3|TRBV5-8|NA
TGTGCCAGCAGCCCGACAGGACGGGGGGGCACAGATACGCAGTATTTT
CASSPTGRGGTDTQYF
>NA|TRBJ1-3|TRBV19|TRBD1
TGTGCCAGCCAACCCCAGGGGACAGACCTCTACTCTGGAAACACCATATATTTT
CASQPQGTDLYSGNTIYF
>NA|TRBJ2-2|TRBV11-3|NA
TGTGCCAGCAGCTTAGTCCGAGGCACCGGGGAGCTGTTTTTT
CASSLVRGTGELFF
>NA|TRBJ2-2|TRBV11-3|NA
TGTGCCAGCAGCTTTACGCGTTACACCGGGGAGCTGTTTTTT
CASSFTRYTGELFF
>NA|TRBJ1-1|TRBV30|NA
TGTGCCTGGACGGGGGTGGCTGAAGCTTTCTTT
CAWTGVAEAFF
>NA|TRBJ2-1|TRBV5-1|TRBD1
TGCGCCAGCAGCTCTACCGGGACAGGGGCCTACAATGAGCAGTTCTTC
CASSSTGTGAYNEQFF
>NA|TRBJ1-6|TRBV5-1|NA
TGCGCCAGCAGCGACCCCACAGTGAACTATAATTCACCCCTCCACTTT
CASSDPTVNYNSPLHF
>few|TRBJ2-2|TRBV10-3|TRBD1
TGTGCCATCAGGGCCGGGACAGTCACCGGGGAGCTGTTTTTT
CAIRAGTVTGELFF
>NA|TRBJ2-6|TRBV15|NA
TGTGCCACCAGCGAGGGGAGGATTGGGGCCAACGTCCTGACTTTC
CATSEGRIGANVLTF
>NA|TRBJ1-4|TRBV5-1|NA
TGCGCCAGCAGCTTAAGGACAGCCGAGGCTAATGAAAAACTGTTTTTT
CASSLRTAEANEKLFF
>NA|TRBJ2-2|TRBV3-1/TRBV3-2|NA
TGTGCCAGCAGCCTCAAGCACGGGGAGCTGTTTTTT
CASSLKHGELFF
>NA|TRBJ2-2|TRBV27|TRBD1
TGTGCCAGCAGTTTCTCTGGACAGGGACCCACCGGGGAGCTGTTTTTT
CASSFSGQGPTGELFF
>NA|TRBJ2-1|TRBV6-5|NA
TGTGCCAGCAGTTATTACCGGACTAAGAACAATGAGCAGTTCTTC
CASSYYRTKNNEQFF
>few|TRBJ1-2|TRBV9|NA
TGTGCCAGCAGCCGCAGGGAAGGAGGCTACACCTTC
CASSRREGGYTF
>NA|TRBJ1-5|TRBV7-8|NA
TGTGCCAGCAGCTTCTCGGGGGGGAATCAGCCCCAGCATTTT
CASSFSGGNQPQHF
>NA|TRBJ1-1|TRBV18|NA
TGTGCCAGCTCACTTGGACAGACCTTGAACACTGAAGCTTTCTTT
CASSLGQTLNTEAFF
>NA|TRBJ1-3|TRBV15|NA
TGTGCCACCAGCAGAGAGGACACCCCTATCTCTGGAAACACCATATATTTT
CATSREDTPISGNTIYF